Below, one T cell receptor (beta chain) is given with its context. Its antigen is unidentified. 13 Jbeta primers and 60 Vbeta primers were used for the PCR. Assay: immunoSEQ multiplex PCR; the TCRdb copy retains only in-frame clones and omits some. The sample lists roughly 100,000 clones, approximately 12% occurring once. The entry originates in a study of cytomegalovirus exposure and HLA in healthy donors. Study-wide results and limits: Cytomegalovirus status was reportedly diagnosed by the classifier with high specificity and sensitivity. Most TCR beta V segments were productive about 87% or about 30% of the time in an earlier analysis.

Germline V gene sequence: CDR1 SGHRS, CDR2 YFSETQ. This CDR3 is built from 15 residues. V lost 2 bases to trimming and J lost 4 bases; unmatched junction nucleotides: 4. Specimen: PBMCs. This chain connects TRBV5-1 to TRBJ1-4; TRBD1 matches 8 bases. This receptor was identified in a man aged 35 to 55 in good health and CMV-seropositive. This CDR3 is CASSFWGQDNEKLFF. CDR3 sequence (DNA): TGCGCCAGCAGCTTCTGGGGACAGGATAATGAAAAACTGTTTTTT.